One and the same sample provided the 7 T cell receptor beta chains below, sequenced in a study of blood T cells in healthy people across ages. It was with a sample-barcoded 5' primer and a J-beta primer mix that a second PCR of roughly 7 to 11 cycles was run. TCRdb re-called the 5' RACE reads with MiXCR, one entry per CDR3 protein. The table shows 650,000 to 800,000 distinct CDR3 sequences, with 40% to 50% occurring only once. Sequencing used blood. All receptors come from a man aged 55 to 69 in good health.

The chain recombines TRBV7-6 with TRBJ2-7, with D tentatively TRBD1 or TRBD2 (5 bases each). This CDR3 is 15 amino acids long. V was clipped by 3 bases and J by 1 base, with 13 bases between them. Germline CDR1 and CDR2: SGHVS and FNYEAQ. The CDR3 bases are TGTGCCAGCAGCTTGGGGGACGGAACATCCTACGAGCAGTACTTC. The encoded protein is CASSLGDGTSYEQYF.

This clonotype turned up a few times. The genes are TRBV5-6 and TRBJ1-2; D is undetermined. CDR1 is SGHDT and CDR2 is YYEEEE in the germline V gene. The CDR3 spans 12 residues. V was shortened by 2 bases and J by 7 bases, with 9 bases between the two germline ends. CDR3 DNA: TGTGCCAGCAGCTTCCGGAGTAGTGGCTACACCTTC. Protein: CASSFRSSGYTF.

CDR3 DNA sequence: TGTGCCAGCAGCCAAGATCCCCGGTTGGGCACCTCCTACGAGCAGTACTTC. It specifies CASSQDPRLGTSYEQYF. This sequence joins TRBV14 and TRBJ2-7; unclear D gene. With 0 bases removed from V and 0 bases from J, the gap between germline ends came to 15 bases. Germline CDR1 is SGHDN and CDR2 is FVKESK. This CDR3 is 17 amino acids long.

The rearrangement uses TRBV2 and TRBJ2-3; D is ambiguous. Trimming cost V 2 bases and J 6 bases, with 9 bases left between them. Germline V gene sequence: CDR1 SNHLY, CDR2 FYNNEI. The CDR3 consists of 13 residues. CDR3 in DNA: TGTGCCAGCAGTGAATTACCCTGGGATACGCAGTATTTT. Its protein is CASSELPWDTQYF.

This CDR3 reads CASMLGWALDTEAFF. In DNA form, the CDR3 reads TGTGCCAGCATGCTAGGTTGGGCACTAGACACTGAAGCTTTCTTT. The V call is TRBV2, the J call TRBJ1-1; D call uncertain. Trimming stripped 7 bases from V and 3 bases from J, with 18 bases between. The CDR3 has 15 amino acids. The germline CDR1 and CDR2 sequences are SNHLY and FYNNEI.

V is TRBV29-1 and J is TRBJ2-7; TRBD2 might be the D (6 bases). V was cut by 4 bases and J by 7 bases, with 26 bases left in between. The CDR3 extends over 16 amino acids. Germline lookup yields CDR1 SQVTM and CDR2 ANQGSEA. The CDR3: CSVGAHTSSGRNEQYF. CDR3 DNA sequence: TGCAGCGTTGGTGCCCATACTAGCTCGGGTCGCAATGAGCAGTACTTC.

This clonotype was seen more than once but under ten times. The rearrangement uses TRBV4-2 and TRBJ2-7; TRBD1 agrees at 9 bases. Trimming at V came to 3 bases and at J to 3 bases, leaving 6 bases not matched to a gene. The CDR3 has 15 residues. Germline CDR1 reads LGHNA; CDR2 reads YNFKEQ. CDR3 bases: TGTGCCAGCAGCCAGGAACAGGGGGCGGTCTACGAGCAGTACTTC. Its protein is CASSQEQGAVYEQYF.